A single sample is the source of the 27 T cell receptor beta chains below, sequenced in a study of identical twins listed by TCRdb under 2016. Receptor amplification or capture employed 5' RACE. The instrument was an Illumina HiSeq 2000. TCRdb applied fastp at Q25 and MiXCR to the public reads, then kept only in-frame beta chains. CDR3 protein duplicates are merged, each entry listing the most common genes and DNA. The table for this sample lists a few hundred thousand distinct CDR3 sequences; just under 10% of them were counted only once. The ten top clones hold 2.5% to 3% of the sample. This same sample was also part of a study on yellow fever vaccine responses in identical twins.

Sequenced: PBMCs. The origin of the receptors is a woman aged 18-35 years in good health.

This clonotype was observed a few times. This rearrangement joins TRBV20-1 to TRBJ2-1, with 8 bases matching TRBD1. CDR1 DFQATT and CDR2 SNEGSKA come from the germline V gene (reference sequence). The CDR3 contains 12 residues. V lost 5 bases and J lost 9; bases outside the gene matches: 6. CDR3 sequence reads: CSAHRTGSEQFF. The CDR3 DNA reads TGCAGTGCTCACCGGACAGGGAGTGAGCAGTTCTTC.

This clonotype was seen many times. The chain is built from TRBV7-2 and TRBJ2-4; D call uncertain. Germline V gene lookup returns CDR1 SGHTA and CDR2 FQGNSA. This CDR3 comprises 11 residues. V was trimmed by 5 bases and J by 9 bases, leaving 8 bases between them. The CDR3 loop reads CASSVDVIQYF. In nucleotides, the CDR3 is TGTGCCAGCAGCGTGGATGTCATTCAGTACTTC.

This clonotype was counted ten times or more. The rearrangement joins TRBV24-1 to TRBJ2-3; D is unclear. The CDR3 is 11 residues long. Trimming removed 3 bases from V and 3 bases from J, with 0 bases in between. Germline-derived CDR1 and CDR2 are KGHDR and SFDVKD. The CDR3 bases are TGTGCCACCAGTGATACAGATACGCAGTATTTT. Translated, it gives CATSDTDTQYF.

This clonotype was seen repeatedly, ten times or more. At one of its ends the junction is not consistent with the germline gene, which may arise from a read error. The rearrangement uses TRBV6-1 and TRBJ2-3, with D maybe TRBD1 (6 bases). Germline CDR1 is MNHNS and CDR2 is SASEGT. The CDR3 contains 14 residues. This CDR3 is CASSEVQGTYTQYF. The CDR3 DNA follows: TGTGCCAGCTCCGAGGTACAGGGCACATATACGCAGTATTTT.

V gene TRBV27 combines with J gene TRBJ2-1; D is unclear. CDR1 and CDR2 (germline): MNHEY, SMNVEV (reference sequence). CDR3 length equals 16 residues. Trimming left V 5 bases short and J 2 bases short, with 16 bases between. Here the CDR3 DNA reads TGTGCCAGCAGTCTAGATAGAACCGAGGCCTACAATGAGCAGTTCTTC. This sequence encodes CASSLDRTEAYNEQFF.

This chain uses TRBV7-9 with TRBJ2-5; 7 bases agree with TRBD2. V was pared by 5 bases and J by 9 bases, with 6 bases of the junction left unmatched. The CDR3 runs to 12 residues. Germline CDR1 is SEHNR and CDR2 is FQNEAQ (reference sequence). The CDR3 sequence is CASSPSGVSQYF. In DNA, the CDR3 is TGTGCCAGCAGCCCGAGCGGGGTCTCCCAGTACTTC.

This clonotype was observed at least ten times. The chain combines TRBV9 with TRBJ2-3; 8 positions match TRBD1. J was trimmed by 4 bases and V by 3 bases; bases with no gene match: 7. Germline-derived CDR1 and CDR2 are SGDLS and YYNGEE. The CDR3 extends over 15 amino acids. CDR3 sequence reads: CASSETGAVADTQYF. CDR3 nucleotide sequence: TGTGCCAGCAGCGAGACAGGGGCCGTGGCAGATACGCAGTATTTT.

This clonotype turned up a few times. The chain's CDR3 is CASTPGEAKNIQYF. The DNA of the CDR3 is TGCGCCAGCACTCCGGGGGAAGCCAAAAACATTCAGTACTTC. The gene calls are TRBV5-1 and TRBJ2-4; weak D call: TRBD2 (6 bases). This CDR3 contains 14 residues. V was clipped by 6 bases and J by 0 bases, with 10 bases between them. The germline CDR1 and CDR2 sequences are SGHRS and YFSETQ.

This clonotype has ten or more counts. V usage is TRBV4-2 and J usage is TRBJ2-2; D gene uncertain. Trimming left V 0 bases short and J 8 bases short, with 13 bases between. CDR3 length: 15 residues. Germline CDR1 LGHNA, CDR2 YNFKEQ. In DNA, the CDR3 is TGTGCCAGCAGCCAAGAGGATAGGGCGGCGGGGGAGCTGTTTTTT. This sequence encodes CASSQEDRAAGELFF.

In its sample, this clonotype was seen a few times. CDR3 sequence reads: CSVPEPGVSGANVLTF. CDR3 DNA: TGCAGCGTCCCCGAGCCCGGGGTCTCTGGGGCCAACGTCCTGACTTTC. The chain carries TRBV29-1 and TRBJ2-6, with D possibly being TRBD2 (5 bases). Germline V gives CDR1 SQVTM, CDR2 ANQGSEA. Trimming cost V 6 bases and J 0 bases, with 15 bases left between them. The CDR3 runs 16 residues. The whole variable domain, remainder taken from reference TRBV29-1 and TRBJ2-6, is SAVISQKPSRDICQRGTSLTIQCQVDSQVTMMFWYRQQPGQSLTLIATANQGSEATYESGFVIDKFPISRPNLTFSTLTVSNMSPEDSSIYLCSVPEPGVSGANVLTFGAGSRLTVL.

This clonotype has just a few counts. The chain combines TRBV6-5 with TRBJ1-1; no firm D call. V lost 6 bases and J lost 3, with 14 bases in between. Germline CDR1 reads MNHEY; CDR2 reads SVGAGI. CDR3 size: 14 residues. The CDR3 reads CASSYQRADTEAFF. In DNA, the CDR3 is TGTGCCAGCAGCTACCAGAGGGCGGACACTGAAGCTTTCTTT.

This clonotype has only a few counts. This CDR3 is CASTPGELNTDTQYF. DNA for the CDR3: TGCGCCAGCACCCCGGGGGAACTAAACACAGATACGCAGTATTTT. The chain combines TRBV5-1 with TRBJ2-3; possible D gene TRBD2, 6 bases. This CDR3 spans 15 amino acids. V lost 6 bases and J lost 2, with 16 bases in between. Germline V CDR1 and CDR2: SGHRS, YFSETQ.

CDR3 protein: CATSDSRQVTEAFF. CDR3 sequence (DNA): TGTGCCACCAGTGATTCGAGGCAGGTCACTGAAGCTTTCTTT. This chain joins TRBV24-1 and TRBJ1-1; no reliable D call. CDR1 is KGHDR, CDR2 SFDVKD, per germline. The CDR3 contains 14 residues. Trimming cost V 2 bases and J 4 bases, with 10 bases left between them.

The chain's CDR3 is CASIERGLDGYTF. The DNA for the CDR3 is TGCGCCAGCATTGAACGGGGCTTGGATGGCTACACCTTC. The chain carries TRBV10-2 and TRBJ1-2, with D tentatively TRBD1 (5 bases). The CDR3 spans 13 residues. V was cut by 7 bases and J by 6 bases, with 15 bases left in between. Germline V CDR1 and CDR2: WSHSY, SAAADI.

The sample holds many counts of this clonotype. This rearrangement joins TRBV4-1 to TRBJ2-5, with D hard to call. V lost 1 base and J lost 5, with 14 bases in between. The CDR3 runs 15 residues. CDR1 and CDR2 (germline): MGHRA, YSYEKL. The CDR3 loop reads CASSQGQWWAETQYF. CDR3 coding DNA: TGCGCCAGCAGCCAAGGGCAGTGGTGGGCTGAGACCCAGTACTTC.

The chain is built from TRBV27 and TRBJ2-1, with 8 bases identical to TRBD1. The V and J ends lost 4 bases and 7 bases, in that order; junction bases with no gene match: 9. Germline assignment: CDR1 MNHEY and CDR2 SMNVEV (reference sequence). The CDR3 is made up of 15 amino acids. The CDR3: CASSSRTGQINEQFF. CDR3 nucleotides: TGTGCCAGCAGTTCCAGGACAGGGCAAATTAATGAGCAGTTCTTC.

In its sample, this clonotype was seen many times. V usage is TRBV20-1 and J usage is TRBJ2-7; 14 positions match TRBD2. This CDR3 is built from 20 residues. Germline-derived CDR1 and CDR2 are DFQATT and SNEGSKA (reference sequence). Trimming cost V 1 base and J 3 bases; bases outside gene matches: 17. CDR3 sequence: CSARVGWGTSGSPEDYEQYF. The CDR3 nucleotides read TGCAGTGCTAGAGTAGGGTGGGGGACTAGCGGGAGCCCGGAGGACTACGAGCAGTACTTC.

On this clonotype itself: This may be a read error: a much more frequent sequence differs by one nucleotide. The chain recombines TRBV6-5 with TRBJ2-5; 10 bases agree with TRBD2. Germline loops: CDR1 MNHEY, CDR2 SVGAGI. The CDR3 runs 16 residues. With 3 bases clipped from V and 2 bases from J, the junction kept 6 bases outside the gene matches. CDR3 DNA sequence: TGTGCCAGCAGTTATCCGGCACTAGCGGGGCAAGAGACCCAGTACTTC. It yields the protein CASSYPALAGQETQYF.

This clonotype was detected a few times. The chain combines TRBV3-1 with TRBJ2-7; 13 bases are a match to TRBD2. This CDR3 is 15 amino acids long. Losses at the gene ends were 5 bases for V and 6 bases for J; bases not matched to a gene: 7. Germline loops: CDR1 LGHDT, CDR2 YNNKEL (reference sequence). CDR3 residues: CASSASGTSGTEQYF. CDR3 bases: TGTGCCAGCAGCGCATCCGGGACTAGCGGGACCGAGCAGTACTTC.

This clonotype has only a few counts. For the CDR3, the DNA is TGTGCCCCCCCGAGACAGGGGCCTCCATCCCTCCACTTT. Translating gives CAPPRQGPPSLHF. The chain employs TRBV21-1 and TRBJ1-6; TRBD1 is the table's D call and was not checked against the DNA. TRBV21-1 counts as a pseudogene. The length of the CDR3 is 13 residues.

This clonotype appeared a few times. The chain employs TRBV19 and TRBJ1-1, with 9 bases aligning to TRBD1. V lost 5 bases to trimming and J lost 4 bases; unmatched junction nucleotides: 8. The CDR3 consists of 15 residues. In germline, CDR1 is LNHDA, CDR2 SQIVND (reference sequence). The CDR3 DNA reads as TGTGCCAGTAGTGCCTGGACAGGGGTGGTCACTGAAGCTTTCTTT. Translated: CASSAWTGVVTEAFF.

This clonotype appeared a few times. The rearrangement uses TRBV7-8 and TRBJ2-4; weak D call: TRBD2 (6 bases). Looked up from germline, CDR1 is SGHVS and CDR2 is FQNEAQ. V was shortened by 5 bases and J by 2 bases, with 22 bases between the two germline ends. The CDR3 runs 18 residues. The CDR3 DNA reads TGTGCCAGCAGCCCCGCCGCCCGGGCGGCGGGGTCCAAAAACATTCAGTACTTC. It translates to CASSPAARAAGSKNIQYF.

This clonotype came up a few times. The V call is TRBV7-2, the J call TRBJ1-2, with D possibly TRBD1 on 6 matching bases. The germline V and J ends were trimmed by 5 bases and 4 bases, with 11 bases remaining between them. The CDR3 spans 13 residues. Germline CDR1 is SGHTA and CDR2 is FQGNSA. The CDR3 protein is CASSQQGAYGYTF. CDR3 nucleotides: TGTGCCAGCAGCCAACAGGGCGCCTATGGCTACACCTTC.

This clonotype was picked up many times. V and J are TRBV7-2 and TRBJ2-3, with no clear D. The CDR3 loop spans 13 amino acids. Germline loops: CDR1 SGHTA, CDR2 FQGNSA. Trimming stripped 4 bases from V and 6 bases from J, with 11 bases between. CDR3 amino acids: CASSSSMVDTQYF. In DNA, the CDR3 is TGTGCCAGCAGCTCTTCGATGGTGGATACGCAGTATTTT.

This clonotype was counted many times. The CDR3 sequence is CASRIYSYEQYF. The DNA of the CDR3 is TGTGCCAGCAGAATCTACTCCTACGAGCAGTACTTC. The chain has TRBV2 and TRBJ2-7; no reliable D call. The CDR3 covers 12 residues. Per germline, CDR1 SNHLY and CDR2 FYNNEI. The V and J ends lost 6 bases and 0 bases respectively, with 6 bases between them.

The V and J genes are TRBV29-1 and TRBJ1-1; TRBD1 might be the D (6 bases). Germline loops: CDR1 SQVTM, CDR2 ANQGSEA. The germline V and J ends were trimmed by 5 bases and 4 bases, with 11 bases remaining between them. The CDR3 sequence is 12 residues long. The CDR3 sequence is CSVKGEGTEAFF. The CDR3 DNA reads TGCAGCGTTAAGGGGGAGGGCACTGAAGCTTTCTTT. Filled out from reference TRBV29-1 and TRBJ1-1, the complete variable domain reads SAVISQKPSRDICQRGTSLTIQCQVDSQVTMMFWYRQQPGQSLTLIATANQGSEATYESGFVIDKFPISRPNLTFSTLTVSNMSPEDSSIYLCSVKGEGTEAFFGQGTRLTVV.

The CDR3 region is CASSITGAPGELFF. The CDR3, as DNA: TGTGCCAGCAGTATCACGGGGGCCCCCGGGGAGCTGTTTTTT. J is TRBJ2-2 and V is TRBV12-3 or TRBV12-4; D might be TRBD1 or TRBD2, each matching 6 bases. The CDR3 contains 14 residues. Trimming removed 5 bases at V and 6 bases at J, with 13 bases between.